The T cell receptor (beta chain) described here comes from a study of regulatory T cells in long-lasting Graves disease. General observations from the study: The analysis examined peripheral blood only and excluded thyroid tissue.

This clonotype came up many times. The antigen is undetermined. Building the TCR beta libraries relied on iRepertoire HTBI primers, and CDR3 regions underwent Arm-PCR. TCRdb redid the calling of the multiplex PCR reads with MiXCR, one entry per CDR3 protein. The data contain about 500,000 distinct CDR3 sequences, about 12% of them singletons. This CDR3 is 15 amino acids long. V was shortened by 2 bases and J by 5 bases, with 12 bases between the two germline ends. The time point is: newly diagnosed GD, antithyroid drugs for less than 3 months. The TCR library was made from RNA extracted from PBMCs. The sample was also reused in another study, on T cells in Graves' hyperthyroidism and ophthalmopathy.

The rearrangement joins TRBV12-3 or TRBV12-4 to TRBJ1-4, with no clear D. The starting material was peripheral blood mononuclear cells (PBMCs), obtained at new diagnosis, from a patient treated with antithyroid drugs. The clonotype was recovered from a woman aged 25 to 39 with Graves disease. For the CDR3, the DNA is TGTGCCAGCAGTTTACAAGGGATGGGGAATGAAAAACTGTTTTTT. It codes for CASSLQGMGNEKLFF.